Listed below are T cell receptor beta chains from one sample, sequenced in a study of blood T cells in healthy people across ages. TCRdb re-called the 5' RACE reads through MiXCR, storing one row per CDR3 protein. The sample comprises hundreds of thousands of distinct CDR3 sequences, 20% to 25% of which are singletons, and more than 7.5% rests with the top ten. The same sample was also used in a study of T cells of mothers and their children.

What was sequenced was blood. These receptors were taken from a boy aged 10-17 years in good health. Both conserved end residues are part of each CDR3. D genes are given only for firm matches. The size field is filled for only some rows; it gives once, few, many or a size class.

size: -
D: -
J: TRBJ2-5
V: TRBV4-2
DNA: TGTGCCAGCAGCCAAGTCGAAAATGAAGAGACCCAGTACTTC
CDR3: CASSQVENEETQYF

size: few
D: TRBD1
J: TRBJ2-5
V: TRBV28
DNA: TGTGCCAGCAACCCCGGCAGGGGGCCACAAGAGACCCAGTACTTC
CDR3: CASNPGRGPQETQYF

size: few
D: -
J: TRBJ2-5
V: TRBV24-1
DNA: TGTGCCACCAGTTTCTGGCGGGGTAACCAAGAGACCCAGTACTTC
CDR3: CATSFWRGNQETQYF

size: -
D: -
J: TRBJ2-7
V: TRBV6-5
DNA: TGTGCCACCAGAAGACAGGAGCAGTACTTC
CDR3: CATRRQEQYF

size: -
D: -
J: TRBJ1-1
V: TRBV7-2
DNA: TGTGCCAGCAGCCTACTAAGGACGGGAGGGACTGAAGCTTTCTTT
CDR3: CASSLLRTGGTEAFF

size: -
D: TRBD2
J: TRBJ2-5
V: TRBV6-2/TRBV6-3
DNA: TGTGCCAGCAGTTACTCTTGGACTAGCGGTTTCTTCGACCAAGAGACCCAGTACTTC
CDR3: CASSYSWTSGFFDQETQYF

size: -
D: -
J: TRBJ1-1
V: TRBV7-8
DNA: TGTGCCAGCAGCCTACCTACAGCGCTGAACACTGAAGCTTTCTTT
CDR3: CASSLPTALNTEAFF

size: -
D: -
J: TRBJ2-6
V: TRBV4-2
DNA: TGTGCCAGCAGCTACGAACAGGGTACTCGCTCTGGGGCCAACGTCCTGACTTTC
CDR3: CASSYEQGTRSGANVLTF

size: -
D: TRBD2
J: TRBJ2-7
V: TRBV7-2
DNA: TGTGCCAGCAGTTTAGGACTAGTTGCCTCCTACGAGCAGTACTTC
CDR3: CASSLGLVASYEQYF

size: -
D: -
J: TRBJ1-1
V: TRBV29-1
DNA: TGCAGCGTTGAAGAAGGGAGGACAGTGAACACTGAAGCTTTCTTT
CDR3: CSVEEGRTVNTEAFF